Reported below is one T cell receptor (beta chain). Per the authors' pipeline: Estimates of nucleated cell counts were drawn from the amplification of reference gene primers. Some clones are missing from TCRdb's copy, which holds only in-frame ones; the method was immunoSEQ multiplex PCR. V and J calls plus clone size are reproduced from that table; the DNA served to infer D and trimming. The table records approximately 240,000 clones, 75% to 90% of them present only once. Study members were between roughly 18 and 100 years old and lived in roughly 24 US regions. The data are from a study of blood T cell repertoires in COVID-19. The wider study: PBMCs, B-cell-depleted T cells, or T cells provided the cDNA or gDNA that made up the material.

Germline V CDR1 and CDR2: SNHLY, FYNNEI. V gave up 6 bases and J gave up 9 bases; unmatched junction bases: 4. The CDR3 is made up of 14 amino acids. The receptor comes from a woman in her late teens or twenties in a cohort exposed to, infected with or recovered from COVID-19 (not recorded which). The chain combines TRBV2 with TRBJ1-6; 11 bases line up with TRBD1. The sequenced material came from PBMCs or T cells enriched from blood (not recorded which). For the CDR3, the DNA is TGTGCCAGCAGACCGGGACAGGGGGTTTCACCCCTCCACTTT. It specifies CASRPGQGVSPLHF.